The 3 T cell receptor beta chains below all came from one sample that was sequenced in a study of blood T cell repertoires in COVID-19. Some clones are missing from TCRdb's copy, which holds only in-frame ones; the method was immunoSEQ multiplex PCR. Here the sample spans about 35,000 clones, around 86% being singletons. The sequenced sample was peripheral blood. These receptors came from a man older than 75 with active COVID-19.

This chain uses TRBV28 with TRBJ2-6, with D maybe TRBD1 (5 bases). Germline values: CDR1 MDHEN, CDR2 SYDVKM. The CDR3 contains 17 residues. The V end lost 5 bases, the J end lost 0 bases, and 14 bases lay between the germline ends. CDR3 protein: CASSQIRGSSGANVLTF. CDR3 sequence (DNA): TGTGCCAGCAGTCAAATAAGGGGCTCCTCTGGGGCCAACGTCCTGACTTTC.

This clone was counted once. The V call is TRBV9, the J call TRBJ2-5; 8 positions match TRBD2. This CDR3 is 14 amino acids long. V lost 4 bases, J lost 2 bases, and 4 bases stayed unmatched. Germline V gives CDR1 SGDLS, CDR2 YYNGEE. Written as DNA, the CDR3 is TGTGCCAGCAGCCCAACTAGCGGTCAAGAGACCCAGTACTTC. Protein: CASSPTSGQETQYF.

The rearrangement joins TRBV18 to TRBJ1-1, with D possibly TRBD1 on 5 matching bases. This CDR3 contains 15 residues. V was trimmed by 2 bases and J by 2 bases, leaving 12 bases between them. Germline V CDR1 and CDR2: KGHSH, LQKENI. The CDR3 loop reads CASSPTQGTNTEAFF. The CDR3 DNA is TGTGCCAGCTCACCAACCCAGGGAACCAACACTGAAGCTTTCTTT.